These 5 T cell receptor beta chains were sequenced from one sample in a study of OX40 agonist ivuxolimab in advanced cancers. Using immunoSEQ multiplex PCR, the repertoire was profiled, and TCRdb retains in-frame clones only, with some absent. The sample carries 35,000 to 45,000 clones, more than 80% recorded once. The sequenced sample was CD4+ or CD8+ T cells sorted from blood, obtained in a trial of the OX40 agonist ivuxolimab. All receptors derive from an adult with an advanced solid tumor such as melanoma, head and neck, liver or kidney cancer.

This clone has just one count. This sequence joins TRBV28 and TRBJ1-6; 7 positions agree with TRBD1. The CDR3 spans 16 residues. In germline, CDR1 is MDHEN, CDR2 SYDVKM. Germline trimming cut 3 bases from V and 1 base from J; bases unmatched to any gene: 3. The CDR3 spells CASSLGRGSYNSPLHF. CDR3 bases: TGTGCCAGCAGTTTGGGCAGGGGGTCCTATAATTCACCCCTCCACTTT.

The gene calls are TRBV6-5 and TRBJ2-5; 8 positions agree with TRBD1. The J call is uncertain, as TRBJ2-7 better fits the DNA end. CDR1 is MNHEY and CDR2 is SVGAGI in the germline V gene. There are 15 residues in the CDR3. CDR3 amino acids: CASSRFRQGIYEQYF. The CDR3 DNA follows: TGTGCCAGCAGCCGATTCCGACAGGGGATATACGAGCAGTACTTC.

This clone was counted between two and nine times. V usage is TRBV28 and J usage is TRBJ1-5; no definite D call. CDR3 length: 13 residues. The V end lost 4 bases, the J end lost 2 bases, and 6 bases lay between the germline ends. Germline-derived CDR1 and CDR2 are MDHEN and SYDVKM. CDR3 amino acids: CASSSSRNQPQHF. As DNA, the CDR3 is TGTGCCAGCAGTTCGAGTCGCAATCAGCCCCAGCATTTT. Combining the CDR3 with reference TRBV28 and TRBJ1-5 gives the whole variable domain DVKVTQSSRYLVKRTGEKVFLECVQDMDHENMFWYRQDPGLGLRLIYFSYDVKMKEKGDIPEGYSVSREKKERFSLILESASTNQTSMYLCASSSSRNQPQHFGDGTRLSIL.

The count of this clone is one. The chain couples TRBV4-1 to TRBJ2-7; D unresolved. The CDR3 is 13 residues long. The germline CDR1 and CDR2 sequences are MGHRA and YSYEKL. Trimming took off 1 base at V and 3 bases at J, with 7 bases between the two ends. CDR3 in amino acids: CASSQGGHYEQYF. For the CDR3, the DNA is TGCGCCAGCAGCCAAGGAGGCCACTACGAGCAGTACTTC.

The chain carries TRBV9 and TRBJ1-2, with D possibly matching TRBD1 (5 bases). Trimming stripped 0 bases from V and 7 bases from J, with 13 bases between. The V gene's germline CDR1 is SGDLS and CDR2 YYNGEE. This CDR3 has 14 amino acids. This chain's CDR3 is CASSVGQGESGYTF. The CDR3 bases are TGTGCCAGCAGCGTAGGGCAGGGTGAAAGTGGCTACACCTTC. Full variable domain (missing parts from reference TRBV9 and TRBJ1-2): DSGVTQTPKHLITATGQRVTLRCSPRSGDLSVYWYQQSLDQGLQFLIQYYNGEERAKGNILERFSAQQFPDLHSELNLSSLELGDSALYFCASSVGQGESGYTFGSGTRLTVV.